This TCR beta chain was found in a study of vaccination and CD4 T cells after COVID-19 (dated by TCRdb to between 2021 and 2022). At the level of the whole study: SARS-CoV-2 positivity had been established in the convalescent patients by nasal swab PCR, and mild disease was recorded in some 10 of these patients and severe disease in one. In the convalescent cohort there were six males and four females, among whom were two Hispanic individuals, seven Caucasians, two Asians and one multiracial person. Each participant got two doses of either the Pfizer-BioNTech BNT162b2 vaccine (n=8) or the Moderna mRNA-1273 vaccine (n=2). Post-COVID blood samples from convalescent patients were collected a median of about 110 days after diagnosis, with a range of about 30 to 170 days. The time from the second vaccine dose to post-vaccine blood sampling had a median of roughly 70 days and ranged from roughly 13 to 241 days. Overlapping spike peptide pools from SARS-CoV-2 and from the common cold coronaviruses HCoV-NL63, HCoV-OC43 and HCoV-229E were used as culture stimuli. In control cultures, a CEFX viral epitope pool was used as positive control, an HIV-1 Nef peptide pool was used as negative control, or no peptide was added. In over 8 COVID-19 convalescent patients and several infection-naive healthy vaccine recipients, researchers compared the spike-specific CD4+ TCR repertoire from before mRNA vaccination with the repertoire from after. The full study reports these points: The median number of SARS-CoV-2-reactive clonotypes rose from fewer than 25 after infection to 38 after vaccination, but the change was not significant. Among convalescent patients, a median roughly 90% of the SARS-CoV-2-reactive clones seen after vaccination appeared only after vaccination, which suggests priming specific to the vaccine. Only a relatively small number of convalescent patients were included in the study, and early timepoints following natural infection were not analyzed. Of the vaccine-specific clones in convalescent patients, 304 of 307, or nearly all, reacted only to SARS-CoV-2 spike and did not cross-react with common cold coronaviruses.

What this sample's treatment or condition label stands for: approximately nine-day PBMC culture with coronavirus spike peptide pools or control peptides (ViraFEST assay). The study used the ViraFEST assay, which expanded antigen-specific T cells with peptide pools and then identified expanded clonotypes by TCR sequencing. The convalescent patients' positive SARS-CoV-2 PCR tests fell between March and December 2020, which was before the Alpha, Beta and Delta variants emerged in the United States. Each well held roughly 2.2 million PBMCs cultured in IMDM containing around 5.1% human AB serum and 9 to 10 IU/ml IL-2, with about 9.4 ug/ml peptide pools added. Half of the culture medium was replaced with fresh IL-2-containing medium on days 3 and 7. CD4+ T cells were isolated after approximately ten days of culture through negative selection using the EasySep CD4+ T cell isolation kit. Ficoll-Paque Plus gradient centrifugation was used to isolate PBMCs from whole blood, and the isolated PBMCs were then either used fresh or cryopreserved at -140C. Culture conditions were generally each tested in triplicate wells.

This clonotype was seen only a few times. Which antigen it targets is not known. No clone much larger than this one lies a single base away; base qualities are absent. Trimming accounts for 5 bases at V and 3 bases at J, while the number of junction bases matched to no gene is 9. The CDR3 runs 14 amino acids, cysteine and phenylalanine included. Just the 42-base CDR3 DNA is kept, in frame starting at base 1. Looking up the germline V gene (reference sequence) yields CDR1 DFQATT and CDR2 SNEGSKA. Libraries were prepared through PCR. TCR sequencing of DNA from cultured CD4+ T cells used the Oncomine TCR Beta short-read assay at the Johns Hopkins FTIC core. The QIAamp micro DNA kit was used to extract genomic DNA from the cultured CD4+ T cells. Oncomine TCR Beta libraries made from cultured CD4+ T cells were pooled using unique dual indexes and sequenced on an Illumina iSeq 100. The source study handled its data this way. Non-productive sequences were filtered out, and CDR3s that did not start with C, did not end with F or W, or were shorter than 7 amino acids were discarded. Antigen-specific clonotypes were identified with the MANAFEST web application by comparing peptide-stimulated wells with reference and other culture wells. To be called positive, a clone needed an FDR below 0.05, an odds ratio above 5, and a productive frequency above 0.1% in at least two of three replicate wells. Clonotypes that were significantly expanded in both SARS-CoV-2 spike wells and at least one common cold coronavirus spike condition were defined as cross-reactive. Levenshtein distances (stringdist) and unrooted phylogenetic trees (ape) in R version 3.6.1 were used to assess CDR3 homology. The public reads were quality trimmed at Q25 with fastp and then assembled into clones with MiXCR by TCRdb, keeping productive beta chains. Every CDR3 protein is listed once, alongside the most common genes and DNA of its rows. The V and J calls and clone size are TCRdb's, not the authors'. This sample gives more than 3,500 distinct CDR3 sequences in total; roughly 38% of them show up just once. About 23% of the sample goes to the ten largest clones.

The specimen was CD4+ T cells from blood, cultured in vitro. The receptor chain draws on TRBV20-1 and TRBJ1-1; 7 central bases correspond to TRBD1. The TCR originated in a human donor who had recovered from COVID-19. The CDR3 region: CSAPRGLLDTEAFF. The DNA sequence is given as TGCAGTGCTCCGAGGGGGCTATTAGACACTGAAGCTTTCTTT.